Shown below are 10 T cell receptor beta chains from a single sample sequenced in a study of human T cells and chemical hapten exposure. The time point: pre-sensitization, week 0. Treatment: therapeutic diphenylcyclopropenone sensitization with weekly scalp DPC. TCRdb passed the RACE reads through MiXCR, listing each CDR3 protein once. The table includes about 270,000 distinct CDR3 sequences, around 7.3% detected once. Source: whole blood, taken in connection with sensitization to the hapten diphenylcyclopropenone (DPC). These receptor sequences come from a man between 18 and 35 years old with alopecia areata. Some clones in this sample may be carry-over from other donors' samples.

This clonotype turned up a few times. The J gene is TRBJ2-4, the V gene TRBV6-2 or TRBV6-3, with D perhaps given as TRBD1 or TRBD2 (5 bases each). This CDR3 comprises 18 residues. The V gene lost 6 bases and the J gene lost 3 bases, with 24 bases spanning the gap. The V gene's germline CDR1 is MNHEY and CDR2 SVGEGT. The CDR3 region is CASRGTPGRQVIKNIQYF. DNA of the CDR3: TGTGCCAGCAGAGGGACGCCCGGTCGGCAGGTGATCAAAAACATTCAGTACTTC.

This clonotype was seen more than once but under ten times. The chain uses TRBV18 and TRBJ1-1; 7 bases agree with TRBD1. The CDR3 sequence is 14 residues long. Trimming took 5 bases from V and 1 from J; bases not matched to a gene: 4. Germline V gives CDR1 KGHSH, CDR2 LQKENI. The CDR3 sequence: CASSVHRGNTEAFF. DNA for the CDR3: TGTGCCAGCTCAGTACACAGGGGGAACACTGAAGCTTTCTTT.

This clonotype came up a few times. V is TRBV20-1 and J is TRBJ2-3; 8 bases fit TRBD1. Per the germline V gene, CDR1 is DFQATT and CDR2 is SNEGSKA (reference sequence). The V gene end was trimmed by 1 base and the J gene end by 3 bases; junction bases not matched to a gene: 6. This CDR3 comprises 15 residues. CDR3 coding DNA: TGCAGTGCTAGAGCCCAGGGGGCGTGGACAGATACGCAGTATTTT. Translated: CSARAQGAWTDTQYF.

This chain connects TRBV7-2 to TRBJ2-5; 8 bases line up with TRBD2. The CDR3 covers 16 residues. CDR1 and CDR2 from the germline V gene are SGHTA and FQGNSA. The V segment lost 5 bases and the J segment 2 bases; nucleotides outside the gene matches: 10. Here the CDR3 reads CASSPRGAGVQETQYF. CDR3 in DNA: TGTGCCAGCAGCCCCCGGGGAGCGGGGGTACAAGAGACCCAGTACTTC.

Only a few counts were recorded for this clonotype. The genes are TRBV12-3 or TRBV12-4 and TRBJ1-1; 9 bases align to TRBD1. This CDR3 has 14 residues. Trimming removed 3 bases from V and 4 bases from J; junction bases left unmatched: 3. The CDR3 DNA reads TGTGCCAGCAGTTTCCCGGGACAGGGCACTGAAGCTTTCTTT. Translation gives CASSFPGQGTEAFF.

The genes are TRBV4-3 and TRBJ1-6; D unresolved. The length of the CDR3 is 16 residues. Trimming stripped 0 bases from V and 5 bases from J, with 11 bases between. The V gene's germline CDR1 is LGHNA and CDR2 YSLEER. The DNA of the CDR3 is TGCGCCAGCAGCCAAGATTTTGGAGTAAATAATTCACCCCTCCACTTT. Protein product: CASSQDFGVNNSPLHF.

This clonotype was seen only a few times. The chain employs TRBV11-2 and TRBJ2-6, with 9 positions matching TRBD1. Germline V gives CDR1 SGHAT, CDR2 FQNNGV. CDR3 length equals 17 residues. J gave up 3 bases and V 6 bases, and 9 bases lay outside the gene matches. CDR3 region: CASSLTGTGFGANVLTF. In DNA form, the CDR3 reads TGTGCCAGCAGTCTAACCGGGACAGGGTTTGGGGCCAACGTCCTGACTTTC.

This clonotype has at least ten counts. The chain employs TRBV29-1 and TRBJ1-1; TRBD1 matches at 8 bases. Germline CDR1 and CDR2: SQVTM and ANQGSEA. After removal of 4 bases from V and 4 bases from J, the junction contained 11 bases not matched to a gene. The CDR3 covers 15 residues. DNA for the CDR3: TGCAGCGTTGCGCGCCAGGACAGGGCGATCACTGAAGCTTTCTTT. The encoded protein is CSVARQDRAITEAFF.

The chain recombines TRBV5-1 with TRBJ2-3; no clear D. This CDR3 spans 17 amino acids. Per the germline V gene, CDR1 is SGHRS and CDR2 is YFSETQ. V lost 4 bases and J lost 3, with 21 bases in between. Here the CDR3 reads CASSESKRPVGTDTQYF. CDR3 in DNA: TGCGCCAGCAGCGAATCTAAAAGACCCGTGGGGACAGATACGCAGTATTTT.

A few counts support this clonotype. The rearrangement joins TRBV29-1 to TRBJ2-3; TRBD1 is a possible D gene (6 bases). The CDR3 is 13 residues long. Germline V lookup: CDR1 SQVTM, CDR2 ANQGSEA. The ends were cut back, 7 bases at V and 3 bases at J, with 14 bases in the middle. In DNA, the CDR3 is TGCAGCGCCAGACAGGATGGGACAGATACGCAGTATTTT. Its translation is CSARQDGTDTQYF.